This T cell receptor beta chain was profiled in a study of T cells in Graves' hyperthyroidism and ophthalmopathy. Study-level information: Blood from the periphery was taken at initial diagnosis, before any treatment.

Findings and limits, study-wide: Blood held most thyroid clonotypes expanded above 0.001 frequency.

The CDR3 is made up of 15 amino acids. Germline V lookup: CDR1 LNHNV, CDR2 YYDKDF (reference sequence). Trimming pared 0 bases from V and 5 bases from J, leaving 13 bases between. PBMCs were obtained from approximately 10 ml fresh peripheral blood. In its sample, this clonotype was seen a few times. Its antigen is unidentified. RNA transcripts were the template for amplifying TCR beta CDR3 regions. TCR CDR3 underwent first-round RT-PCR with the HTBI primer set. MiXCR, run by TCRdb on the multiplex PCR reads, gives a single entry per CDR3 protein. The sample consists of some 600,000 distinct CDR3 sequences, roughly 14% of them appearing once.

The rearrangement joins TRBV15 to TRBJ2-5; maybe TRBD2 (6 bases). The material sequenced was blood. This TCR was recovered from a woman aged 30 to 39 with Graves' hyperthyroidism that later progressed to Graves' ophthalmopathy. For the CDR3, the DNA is TGTGCCACCAGCAGAGAACCGGGACTCTCGGAGACCCAGTACTTC. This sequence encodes CATSREPGLSETQYF.